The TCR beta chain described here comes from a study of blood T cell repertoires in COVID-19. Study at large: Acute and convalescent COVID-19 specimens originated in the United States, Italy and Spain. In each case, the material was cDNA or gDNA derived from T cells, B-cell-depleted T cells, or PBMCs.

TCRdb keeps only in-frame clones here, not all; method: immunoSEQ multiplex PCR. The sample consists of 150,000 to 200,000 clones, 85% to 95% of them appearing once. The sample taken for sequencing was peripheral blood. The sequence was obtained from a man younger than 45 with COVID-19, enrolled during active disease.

The CDR3 spells CASSVMENYGYTF. For the CDR3, the DNA is TGTGCCAGCAGCGTAATGGAGAACTATGGCTACACCTTC. The chain is built from TRBV9 and TRBJ1-2; no firm D call. Trimming cost V 1 base and J 2 bases, with 6 bases left between them. Germline CDR1 and CDR2: SGDLS and YYNGEE. The CDR3 loop spans 13 amino acids.